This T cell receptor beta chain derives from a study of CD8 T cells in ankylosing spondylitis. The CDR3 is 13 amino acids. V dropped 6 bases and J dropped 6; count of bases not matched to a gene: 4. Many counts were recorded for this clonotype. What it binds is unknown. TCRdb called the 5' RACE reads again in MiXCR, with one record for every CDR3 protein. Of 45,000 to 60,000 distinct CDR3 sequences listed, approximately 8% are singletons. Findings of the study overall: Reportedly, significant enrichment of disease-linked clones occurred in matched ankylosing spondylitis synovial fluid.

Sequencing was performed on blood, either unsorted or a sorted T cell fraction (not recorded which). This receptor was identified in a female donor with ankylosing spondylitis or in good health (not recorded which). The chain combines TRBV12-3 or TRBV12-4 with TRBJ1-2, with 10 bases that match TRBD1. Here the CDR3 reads CASSRQGANGYTF. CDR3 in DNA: TGTGCCAGCAGCCGACAGGGGGCCAATGGCTACACCTTC.